This record concerns one T cell receptor (beta chain) sequence. As yet, its antigen is unknown. Relative to the germline gene, one junction end is altered; a read error may explain this. This entry comes from a study of beta chain features in type 1 diabetes. Study findings and constraints: These data did not resolve whether HLA type affects TCRB rearrangement. cDNA sequencing could over-represent cells with high TCR expression. Shortening that was moderate but significant affected the TCRB CDR3s of Type 1 diabetes patients in all four CD4+ subsets.

Markers CD45RO/CCR7/CD25/CD127/CD95/CD27 served to sort CD4+ naive, central memory, regulatory and stem cell-like memory cells. The authors reverse transcribed all of the isolated RNA, so sequencing captured expressed TCRB transcripts. The method was immunoSEQ multiplex PCR; TCRdb's version includes in-frame clones alone and lacks a portion of them. Of 600,000 to 700,000 clones listed, roughly 12% are singletons. Germline V gene data show CDR1 as SGHNT and CDR2 as YYREEE (reference sequence). The CDR3 consists of 17 residues. The sequenced sample was naive CD4+ T cells from blood. The sequence came from a man younger than 45 with type 1 diabetes. This chain links TRBV5-4 with TRBJ1-4; 8 bases align to TRBD1. The CDR3 loop reads CASSRSYQDRANEKLFF. In nucleotides, the CDR3 is TGCGCCAGCAGCCGATCATACCAGGACAGGGCAAATGAAAAACTGTTTTTT.